This is a list of T cell receptor beta chains from one sample in a study of blood T cell repertoires in COVID-19. Profiling relied on immunoSEQ multiplex PCR, and the TCRdb table lists in-frame clones only, not all of them. The table has approximately 300,000 clones, approximately 84% seen once. The sequencing input was PBMCs or T cells enriched from blood (not recorded which). The receptors shown here come from a woman aged 18-29 years who had recovered from COVID-19. Each CDR3 is given without its conserved first and last residue.

CDR3: ASSLDTGFLGETQY
V: TRBV5-1
J: TRBJ2-5

CDR3: ASSPRGFSPLH
V: TRBV25-1
J: TRBJ1-6

CDR3: ASSPGTESYNEQF
V: TRBV5-1
J: TRBJ2-1

CDR3: ASSLQGSYEQY
V: TRBV11-1
J: TRBJ2-7

CDR3: ASSETSGASRGTDTQY
V: TRBV25-1
J: TRBJ2-3

CDR3: ASSLNRARNTEAF
V: TRBV28
J: TRBJ1-1

CDR3: ASSELPGNTEAF
V: TRBV2
J: TRBJ1-1

CDR3: ASTAAGVNTGELF
V: TRBV11-2
J: TRBJ2-2

CDR3: ASSTGDSSYEQY
V: TRBV6-5
J: TRBJ2-7

CDR3: AIMRTGLGGEQY
V: TRBV10-3
J: TRBJ2-7

CDR3: ASQVGGRGRDQPQH
V: TRBV28
J: TRBJ1-5

CDR3: ASRFQGDEKLF
V: TRBV6-5
J: TRBJ1-4

CDR3: ASSPRDRGLYEQY
V: TRBV7-2
J: TRBJ2-7

CDR3: ASSLPPGQSFNEQY
V: TRBV5-1
J: TRBJ2-7

CDR3: ASSIGGRANTGELF
V: TRBV19
J: TRBJ2-2

CDR3: ASAPADSYNSPLH
V: TRBV23-1
J: TRBJ1-6

CDR3: ASSFRGSNQPQH
V: TRBV5-6
J: TRBJ1-5

CDR3: ASSGRVSEDNYGYT
V: TRBV9
J: TRBJ1-2

CDR3: ARGGVGEKLF
V: TRBV30
J: TRBJ1-4

CDR3: ASSLAGVNGYT
V: TRBV11-2
J: TRBJ1-2

CDR3: ASGGGLGNQPQH
V: TRBV2
J: TRBJ1-5

CDR3: ASTGEASGGGSTDTQY
V: TRBV10-2
J: TRBJ2-3

CDR3: ASSLTGSSKETQY
V: TRBV9
J: TRBJ2-5

CDR3: ASHTSGAPYEQY
V: TRBV5-6
J: TRBJ2-7

CDR3: AWSGRVGELF
V: TRBV30
J: TRBJ2-2

CDR3: ASSPPTGGLNTEAF
V: TRBV18
J: TRBJ1-1

CDR3: ASSLTGSGGYEQY
V: TRBV19
J: TRBJ2-7

CDR3: ASSVGVNTEAF
V: TRBV5-1
J: TRBJ1-1

CDR3: ASDREGSYNSPLH
V: TRBV2
J: TRBJ1-6

CDR3: ASSLSPGDIGAEAF
V: TRBV5-1
J: TRBJ1-1

CDR3: ASSHYSGLGAYNEQF
V: TRBV19
J: TRBJ2-1

CDR3: ASSQGGGSQPQH
V: TRBV14
J: TRBJ1-5

CDR3: ASSRGDRVGETQY
V: TRBV4-1
J: TRBJ2-5

CDR3: ASSLPTGDGYGYT
V: TRBV5-4
J: TRBJ1-2

CDR3: ALGGADTQY
V: TRBV30
J: TRBJ2-3

CDR3: ASSYLKGAGTEAF
V: TRBV6-5
J: TRBJ1-1

CDR3: ASSLLAGYEQY
V: TRBV6-2/TRBV6-3
J: TRBJ2-7

CDR3: ASSWTGGEYETQY
V: TRBV18
J: TRBJ2-5

CDR3: ASSSDRENTGELF
V: TRBV7-6
J: TRBJ2-2

CDR3: ASRATGGSPLH
V: TRBV28
J: TRBJ1-6

CDR3: ASESRLFADTQY
V: TRBV2
J: TRBJ2-3